The T cell receptor (beta chain) described here comes from a study of T cells after posttransplantation cyclophosphamide (dated by TCRdb to the mid-2010s). The study in broad terms: Using TRB sequencing, the study followed how the T cell repertoire rebuilt after myeloablative bone marrow transplantation with posttransplantation cyclophosphamide given as GVHD prophylaxis. Antigen receptor sequencing was done on samples from about 38 PTCy-treated patients and from approximately 17 related bone marrow donors of those patients. Blood from every one of the roughly 33 PTCy patients who had 1-year posttransplant specimens underwent TRB sequencing. TRB sequencing was also done on up to 3 additional blood samples from 2 to 5.2 years after transplant in 3 patients, and on pretransplant blood from several patients. Because TRA and TRB clonality correlated tightly in 8 to 10 samples, the subsequent TCR analyses were limited to TRB only. Public TRB sequences were compared against a database of over 3,600 sequences linked to responses to pathogens, tumor antigens, self-antigens and alloantigens. Study-wide conclusions, independent of this receptor: Donor-recipient similarity was low at 1-2 months but rose over the first year, and later blood repertoires were often dominated by donor CD8+ memory clones. The TRB repertoires of T cells infiltrating skin or GI tract showed only limited overlap with the TRB repertoires of T cells in blood. Across the 35 to 55 patients, TRB clonality was highly associated with recipient CMV seropositivity and CMV reactivation, and diversity with PTCy was similar to that in the CNI/methotrexate controls.

Peripheral blood samples were provided by related bone marrow donors on the day of marrow donation. Mononuclear cells from peripheral blood and bone marrow were separated by Ficoll-Hypaque density centrifugation and then cryopreserved. Trimming costs V 3 bases and J 10 bases, and their ends lie 13 bases apart. The germline V gene (reference sequence) sets CDR1 to LNHNV and CDR2 to YYDKDF. The CDR3 goes from the cysteine to the phenylalanine over 13 residues. Only CDR3 DNA remains: 39 bases, in frame from the first base. Genomic DNA was the input for TRB sequencing, which was run either with the immunoSEQ assay at survey resolution or with the hsTCRB kit. The original pipeline was this. Initial read processing used immunoSEQ software, and repertoire analyses used the LymphoSeq R package. Clonality was computed as 1 minus normalized Shannon entropy, and a Gini coefficient was also calculated for each TRB dataset. Phenotypes of unsorted samples were inferred by mapping TRB sequences from sorted subsets of the recipient or donor onto unsorted samples of the same recipient. TCRdb re-hosts the immuneACCESS table, in-frame sequences only. Its copies lack some clones; in the studies checked, an unresolved V gene accounts for under half of them, and the cause for the rest is not known. V and J calls plus clone size are reproduced from that table; the DNA served to infer D and trimming. The table notes some 40,000 clones here, none of them singletons. The biggest ten clones account for about 6.2% of the sample.

This clone was observed at least ten times. The antigen this receptor binds is unknown. No per-base quality is available; no much larger clone lies one base away. This TCR was sampled from a man aged 25 to 40 in good health and a related stem cell transplant donor. The source material was PBMCs. Rearrangement joined TRBV15 to TRBJ2-1; 6 matching bases give a weak D call of TRBD1. The CDR3 corresponds to CATSSRTGFEQFF. The sequenced DNA: TGTGCCACCAGCAGCCGCACAGGGTTCGAGCAGTTCTTC.